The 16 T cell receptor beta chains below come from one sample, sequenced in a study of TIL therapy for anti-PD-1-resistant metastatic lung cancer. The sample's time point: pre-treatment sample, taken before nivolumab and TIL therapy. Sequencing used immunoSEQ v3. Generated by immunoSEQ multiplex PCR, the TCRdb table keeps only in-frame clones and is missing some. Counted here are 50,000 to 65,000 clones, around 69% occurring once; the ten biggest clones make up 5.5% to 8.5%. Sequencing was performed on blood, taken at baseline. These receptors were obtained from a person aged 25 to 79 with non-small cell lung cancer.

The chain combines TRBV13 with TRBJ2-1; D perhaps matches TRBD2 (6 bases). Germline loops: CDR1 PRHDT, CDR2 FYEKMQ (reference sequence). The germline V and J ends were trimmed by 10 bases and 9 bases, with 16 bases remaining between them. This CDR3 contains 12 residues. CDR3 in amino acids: CATMGGGSEQFF. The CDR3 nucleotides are TGTGCCACTATGGGTGGAGGGTCTGAGCAGTTCTTC.

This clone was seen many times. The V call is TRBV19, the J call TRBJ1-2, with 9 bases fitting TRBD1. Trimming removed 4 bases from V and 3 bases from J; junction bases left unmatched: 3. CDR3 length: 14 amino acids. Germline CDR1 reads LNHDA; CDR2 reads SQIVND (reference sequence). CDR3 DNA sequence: TGTGCCAGTAGTAACAGGGGGCGAGACTATGGCTACACCTTC. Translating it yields CASSNRGRDYGYTF.

CDR3 region: CASRVGAGGNDEQFF. Here the CDR3 DNA reads TGTGCCAGCCGGGTGGGAGCGGGGGGTAATGATGAGCAGTTCTTC. The chain recombines TRBV2 with TRBJ2-1; TRBD2 matches at 9 bases. CDR3 length: 15 amino acids. CDR1 and CDR2 from the germline V gene are SNHLY and FYNNEI. V was pared by 8 bases and J by 8 bases, with 13 bases of the junction left unmatched.

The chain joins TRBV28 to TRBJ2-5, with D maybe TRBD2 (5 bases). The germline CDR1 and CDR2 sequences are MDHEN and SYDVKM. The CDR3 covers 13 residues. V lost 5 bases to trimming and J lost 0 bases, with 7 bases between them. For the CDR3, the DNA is TGTGCCAGCAGTCCGGACTACCAAGAGACCCAGTACTTC. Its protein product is CASSPDYQETQYF.

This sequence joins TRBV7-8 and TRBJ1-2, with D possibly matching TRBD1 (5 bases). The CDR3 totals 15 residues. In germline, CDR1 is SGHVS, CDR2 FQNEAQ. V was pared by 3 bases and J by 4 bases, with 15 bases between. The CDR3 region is CASSLSMGPIYGYTF. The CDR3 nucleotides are TGTGCCAGCAGCTTGTCGATGGGGCCCATCTATGGCTACACCTTC.

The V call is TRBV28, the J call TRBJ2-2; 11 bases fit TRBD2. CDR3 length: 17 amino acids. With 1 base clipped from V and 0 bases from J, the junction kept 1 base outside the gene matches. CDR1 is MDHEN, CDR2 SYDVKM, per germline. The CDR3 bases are TGTGCCAGCAGTTTATTAGCGGGGGGGCCGAACACCGGGGAGCTGTTTTTT. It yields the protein CASSLLAGGPNTGELFF. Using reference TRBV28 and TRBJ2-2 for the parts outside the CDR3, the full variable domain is DVKVTQSSRYLVKRTGEKVFLECVQDMDHENMFWYRQDPGLGLRLIYFSYDVKMKEKGDIPEGYSVSREKKERFSLILESASTNQTSMYLCASSLLAGGPNTGELFFGEGSRLTVL.

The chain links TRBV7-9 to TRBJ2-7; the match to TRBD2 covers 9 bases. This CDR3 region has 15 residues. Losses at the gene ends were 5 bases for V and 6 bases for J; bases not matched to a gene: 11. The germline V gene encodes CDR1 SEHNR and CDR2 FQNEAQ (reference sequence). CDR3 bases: TGTGCCAGCAGCCCTGGGACTAGCTTTCGCGGCGAGCAGTACTTC. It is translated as CASSPGTSFRGEQYF.

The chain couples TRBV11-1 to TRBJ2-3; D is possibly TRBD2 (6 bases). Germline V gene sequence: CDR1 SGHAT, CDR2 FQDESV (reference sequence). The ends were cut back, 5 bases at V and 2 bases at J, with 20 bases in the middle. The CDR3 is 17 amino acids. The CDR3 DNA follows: TGTGCCAGCAGCCCGCTGACTAGTCCCGCATTCACAGATACGCAGTATTTT. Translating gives CASSPLTSPAFTDTQYF.

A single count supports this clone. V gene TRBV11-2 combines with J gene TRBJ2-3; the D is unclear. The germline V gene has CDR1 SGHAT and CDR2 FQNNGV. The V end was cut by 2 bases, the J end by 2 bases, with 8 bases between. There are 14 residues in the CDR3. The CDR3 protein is CASSLLAHTDTQYF. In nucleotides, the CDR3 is TGTGCCAGCAGCTTACTGGCGCACACAGATACGCAGTATTTT. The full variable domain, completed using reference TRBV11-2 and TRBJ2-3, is EAGVAQSPRYKIIEKRQSVAFWCNPISGHATLYWYQQILGQGPKLLIQFQNNGVVDDSQLPKDRFSAERLKGVDSTLKIQPAKLEDSAVYLCASSLLAHTDTQYFGPGTRLTVL.

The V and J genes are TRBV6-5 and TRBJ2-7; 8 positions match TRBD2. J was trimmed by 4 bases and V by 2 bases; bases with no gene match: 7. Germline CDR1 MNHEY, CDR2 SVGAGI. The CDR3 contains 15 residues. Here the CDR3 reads CASSYQAGALYEQYF. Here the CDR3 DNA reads TGTGCCAGCAGTTACCAAGCGGGGGCCCTATACGAGCAGTACTTC.

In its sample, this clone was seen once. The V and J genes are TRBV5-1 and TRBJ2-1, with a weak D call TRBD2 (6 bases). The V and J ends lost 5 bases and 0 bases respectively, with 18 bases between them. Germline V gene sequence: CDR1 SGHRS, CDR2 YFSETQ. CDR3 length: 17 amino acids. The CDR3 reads CASSGGSGALSYNEQFF. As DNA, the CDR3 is TGCGCCAGCAGTGGGGGGTCCGGGGCCCTCTCCTACAATGAGCAGTTCTTC.

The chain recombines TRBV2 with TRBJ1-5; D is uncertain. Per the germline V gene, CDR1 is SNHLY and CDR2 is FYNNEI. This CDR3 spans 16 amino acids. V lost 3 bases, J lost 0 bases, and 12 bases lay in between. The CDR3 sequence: CASSDSWAYSNQPQHF. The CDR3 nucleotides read TGTGCCAGCAGTGACAGTTGGGCATATAGCAATCAGCCCCAGCATTTT.

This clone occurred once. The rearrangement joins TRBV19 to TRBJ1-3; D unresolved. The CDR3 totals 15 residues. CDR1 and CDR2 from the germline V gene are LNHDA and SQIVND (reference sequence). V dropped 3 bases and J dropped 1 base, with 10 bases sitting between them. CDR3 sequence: CASSILSLSGNTIYF. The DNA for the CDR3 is TGTGCCAGTAGTATCTTGAGTTTATCTGGAAACACCATATATTTT.

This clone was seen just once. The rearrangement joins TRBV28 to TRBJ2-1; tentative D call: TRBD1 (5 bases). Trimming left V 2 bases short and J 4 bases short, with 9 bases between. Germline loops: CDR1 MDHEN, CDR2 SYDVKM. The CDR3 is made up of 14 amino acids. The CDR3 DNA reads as TGTGCCAGCAGTTTACTACAGGATTACAATGAGCAGTTCTTC. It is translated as CASSLLQDYNEQFF.

The CDR3 region has the DNA TGTGCCAGCAGCTTGTTGGGGGCAAGGTCTGGAAACACCATATATTTT. Translated, it gives CASSLLGARSGNTIYF. This chain uses TRBV5-5 with TRBJ1-3, with D possibly matching TRBD1 (6 bases). Germline CDR1 SGHKS, CDR2 YYEKEE (reference sequence). This CDR3 has 16 amino acids. V was clipped by 1 base and J by 1 base, with 12 bases between them.

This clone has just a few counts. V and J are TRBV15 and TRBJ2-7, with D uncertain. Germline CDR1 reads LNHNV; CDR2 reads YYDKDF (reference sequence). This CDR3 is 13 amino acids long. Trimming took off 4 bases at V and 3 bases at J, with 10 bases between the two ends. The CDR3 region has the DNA TGTGCCACCAGCAAGGGTATCGACTACGAGCAGTACTTC. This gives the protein CATSKGIDYEQYF. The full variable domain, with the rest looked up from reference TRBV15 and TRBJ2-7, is DAMVIQNPRYQVTQFGKPVTLSCSQTLNHNVMYWYQQKSSQAPKLLFHYYDKDFNNEADTPDNFQSRRPNTSFCFLDIRSPGLGDTAMYLCATSKGIDYEQYFGPGTRLTVT.